Shown below are 11 T cell receptor beta chains from a single sample sequenced in a study of blood T cell repertoires in COVID-19. Libraries were prepared by immunoSEQ multiplex PCR; TCRdb keeps only in-frame clonotypes and omits some of them. The data contain some 200,000 clones, about 83% of them singletons. What was sequenced was peripheral blood. These receptors came from a woman aged 45 to 65 with active or convalescent COVID-19.

V usage is TRBV3-1 (or the pseudogene TRBV3-2) and J usage is TRBJ2-3, with TRBD2 matching over 11 bases. CDR1 is LGHDT and CDR2 is YNNKEL in the germline V gene (reference sequence). The CDR3 spans 18 residues. J was trimmed by 2 bases and V by 4 bases; bases with no gene match: 11. The CDR3 is CASSRASGGPSFTDTQYF. CDR3 nucleotides: TGTGCCAGCAGCCGCGCTAGCGGGGGGCCTTCTTTCACAGATACGCAGTATTTT.

The genes are TRBV28 and TRBJ1-2; 7 bases fit TRBD1. CDR3 size: 14 residues. Trimming removed 5 bases from V and 6 bases from J; junction bases left unmatched: 9. Germline V gene sequence: CDR1 MDHEN, CDR2 SYDVKM. The CDR3 sequence is CASSLYRGRDGYTF. CDR3 nucleotides: TGTGCCAGCAGTCTATACAGGGGCAGGGATGGCTACACCTTC.

The V gene is TRBV28, the J gene TRBJ2-1, with 13 bases fitting TRBD2. V was clipped by 3 bases and J by 10 bases; unmatched bases: 0. In germline, CDR1 is MDHEN, CDR2 SYDVKM. This CDR3 spans 13 amino acids. The CDR3 coding sequence is TGTGCCAGCAGTTTGGGACTAGCGGGAGAGCAGTTCTTC. Its translation is CASSLGLAGEQFF.

As DNA, the CDR3 is TGTGCCAGCAGCTACCAAACAGGGGGCAATCAGCCCCAGCATTTT. Encoded protein: CASSYQTGGNQPQHF. This sequence joins TRBV6-5 and TRBJ1-5; 7 bases agree with TRBD1. From germline, CDR1 is MNHEY and CDR2 SVGAGI. This CDR3 contains 15 residues. V was clipped by 6 bases and J by 2 bases; unmatched bases: 7.

V gene TRBV18 combines with J gene TRBJ1-5; TRBD1 matches at 8 bases. Germline loops: CDR1 KGHSH, CDR2 LQKENI. CDR3 length: 17 amino acids. V shed 5 bases, J shed 4 bases, and the junction held 13 bases outside the gene matches. DNA of the CDR3: TGTGCCAGCTCAGCGATTTCAGGGGGCGCGGATAATCAGCCCCAGCATTTT. Translated: CASSAISGGADNQPQHF.

The table lists this clone with a count of one. The V gene is TRBV10-2, the J gene TRBJ2-3; D call uncertain. Trimming pared 3 bases from V and 2 bases from J, leaving 9 bases between. The V gene's germline CDR1 is WSHSY and CDR2 SAAADI. This CDR3 region has 14 residues. The CDR3 nucleotides are TGCGCCAGCAGTGATGGCAGGATCACAGATACGCAGTATTTT. Translating it yields CASSDGRITDTQYF.

The chain links TRBV3-1 (or the pseudogene TRBV3-2) to TRBJ2-5, with 8 bases fitting TRBD1. Germline lookup yields CDR1 LGHDT and CDR2 YNNKEL (reference sequence). Trimming at V came to 1 base and at J to 7 bases, leaving 5 bases not matched to a gene. CDR3 size: 14 residues. CDR3 loop: CASSQATGDVTQYF. The CDR3 DNA sequence: TGTGCCAGCAGCCAAGCGACAGGGGACGTGACCCAGTACTTC.

V usage is TRBV7-2 and J usage is TRBJ1-1; no definite D call. The CDR3 contains 13 residues. The germline V gene encodes CDR1 SGHTA and CDR2 FQGNSA. V lost 2 bases to trimming and J lost 2 bases, with 6 bases between them. CDR3 sequence: CASSLITNTEAFF. CDR3 in DNA: TGTGCCAGCAGCTTAATTACTAACACTGAAGCTTTCTTT.

CDR3 DNA sequence: TGTGCCAGCAGCTTGGCCCCTAGGGGGCTGGAGACCCAGTACTTC. This translates into CASSLAPRGLETQYF. The chain has TRBV5-4 and TRBJ2-5, with TRBD1 matching over 7 bases. The CDR3 totals 15 residues. The J segment lost 5 bases and the V segment lost 0 bases, leaving 7 bases of the junction unmatched. Germline assignment: CDR1 SGHNT and CDR2 YYREEE (reference sequence).

The rearrangement joins TRBV11-2 to TRBJ1-2, with TRBD1 matching 11 bases. Per germline, CDR1 SGHAT and CDR2 FQNNGV. J was trimmed by 8 bases and V by 3 bases; bases with no gene match: 5. The CDR3 has 14 residues. CDR3 in DNA: TGTGCCAGCAGCTTCGGACAGGGGGCTCGGGGCTACACCTTC. Protein: CASSFGQGARGYTF.

The gene calls are TRBV5-1 and TRBJ1-4; no firm D call. Germline V gene data show CDR1 as SGHRS and CDR2 as YFSETQ. V lost 3 bases and J lost 7, with 13 bases in between. CDR3 size: 14 residues. DNA of the CDR3: TGCGCCAGCAGCTCAACCGTAGGGAGTGAAAAACTGTTTTTT. Protein: CASSSTVGSEKLFF.